This T cell receptor (beta chain) was captured in a study of blood T cell repertoires in COVID-19. Across the whole study: T cells, B-cell-depleted T cells, or PBMCs provided the cDNA or gDNA that served as material.

Methods used by the authors: By means of reference gene primer amplification, nucleated cell counts were estimated. Some clones are missing from TCRdb's copy, which holds only in-frame ones; the method was immunoSEQ multiplex PCR. V, J and clone size are those of that table, while D and trimming were read from the DNA. The table lists hundreds of thousands of clones, approximately 92% of them singletons. Participants were aged about 18 to 89 years from approximately 24 US areas. CDR1 LGHDT and CDR2 YNNKEL come from the germline V gene (reference sequence). J gave up 2 bases and V 4 bases, and 5 bases lay outside the gene matches. The CDR3 runs 15 residues.

This clonotype was obtained from a man aged 25 to 40 who had recovered from COVID-19. The genes are TRBV3-1 (or the pseudogene TRBV3-2) and TRBJ2-3; 8 bases align to TRBD1. Sample: PBMCs or T cells enriched from blood (not recorded which). The chain's CDR3 is CASSPGQADTDTQYF. The CDR3 nucleotides are TGTGCCAGCAGCCCGGGACAGGCTGACACAGATACGCAGTATTTT.